The T cell receptor beta chain described here comes from a study of blood T cell repertoires in COVID-19. Across the study: COVID-19 samples from acute and convalescent phases originated in the United States, Italy and Spain. PBMCs, B-cell-depleted T cells, or T cells were the source of the cDNA or gDNA that made up the material.

The ends were cut back, 1 base at V and 1 base at J, with 13 bases in the middle. Germline V lookup: CDR1 GTSNPN, CDR2 SVGIG (reference sequence). The CDR3 is 15 residues long. Here immunoSEQ multiplex PCR was the method, and the copy in TCRdb shows in-frame clones only, minus some. The data show approximately 33,000 clones, with around 90% seen just once and approximately 7.9% held by the top ten. V is TRBV30 and J is TRBJ1-1; D perhaps matches TRBD1 (6 bases). The receptor comes from a man aged 55 to 70 with COVID-19, enrolled during active disease. Sequencing was performed on peripheral blood. This CDR3 is CAWSAPGGQNTEAFF. Written as DNA, the CDR3 is TGTGCCTGGAGTGCCCCCGGGGGGCAGAACACTGAAGCTTTCTTT. Based on the CDR3 plus reference TRBV30 and TRBJ1-1, the full variable domain is SQTIHQWPATLVQPVGSPLSLECTVEGTSNPNLYWYRQAAGRGLQLLFYSVGIGQISSEVPQNLSASRPQDRQFILSSKKLLLSDSGFYLCAWSAPGGQNTEAFFGQGTRLTVV.